Here is one TCR beta chain with its context. The sample originates from a study of monozygotic twins with inflammatory bowel disease. This CDR3 has 17 amino acids. CDR1 and CDR2 (germline): MDHEN, SYDVKM. About 3.5 ug of total RNA went into each TCR library. cDNA was produced in eight separate reactions per sample. The cDNA of both the TCRalpha and TCRbeta chains was subjected to two nested PCRs of around 15 and 9 cycles. TCRdb processed the 5' RACE reads again and assigns one entry to each CDR3 protein, with no DNA. This sample contains 330,000 or so distinct CDR3 sequences. Isolation of total RNA was performed on whole blood, with no prior T cell sorting.

The genes are TRBV28 and TRBJ2-7; absent DNA, TCRdb's TRBD1 call cannot be checked. This receptor was identified in a human donor with ulcerative colitis or Crohn's disease, or a healthy co-twin of an affected twin (not recorded which). The sample comprised blood. The CDR3 spells CASSPTPDRLVFYEQYF.